Described below is a single TCR beta chain sequence and its context. This specimen comes from a study of blood T cell repertoires in COVID-19. Study in general: Collection of acute and convalescent COVID-19 samples took place in the United States, Italy and Spain.

Authors' data handling: Reference gene primer amplification gave nucleated cell count estimates. The protocol was immunoSEQ multiplex PCR, while the TCRdb copy is restricted to in-frame clones and leaves out a portion. Clonal size and the V and J genes are those of that table, whereas D and trimming came from the DNA. Of roughly 180,000 clones listed, roughly 77% are singletons. Germline V gene data show CDR1 as SGHAT and CDR2 as FQNNGV. The germline V and J ends were trimmed by 1 base and 7 bases, with 19 bases remaining between them. This CDR3 region has 16 residues. Enrolment of Seattle patients took place during active infection, and they were followed longitudinally.

Sequencing was done on a sample of peripheral blood. The TCR sequence derives from a woman over 75 with COVID-19, enrolled during active disease. The chain combines TRBV11-2 with TRBJ1-2; weak D call: TRBD1 (6 bases). DNA of the CDR3: TGTGCCAGCAGCTTAGGCGGAATAGGCAGGGGTAGTGGCTACACCTTC. This translates into CASSLGGIGRGSGYTF. Filled out from reference TRBV11-2 and TRBJ1-2, the complete variable domain reads EAGVAQSPRYKIIEKRQSVAFWCNPISGHATLYWYQQILGQGPKLLIQFQNNGVVDDSQLPKDRFSAERLKGVDSTLKIQPAKLEDSAVYLCASSLGGIGRGSGYTFGSGTRLTVV.